A selection of T cell receptor beta chains follows, all from one sample in a study of CD8+CD57+ T cells in acquired aplastic anemia. MiXCR was run by TCRdb on the reads, yielding one entry per CDR3 protein. The sample has about 200,000 distinct CDR3 sequences, less than 75% seen once. Sequences were obtained from sorted CD4+, CD8+, or CD8+CD57+ T cells (not recorded which) from PBMCs. Receptors were obtained from a human donor with aplastic anemia. Each CDR3 is given with its conserved first and last residue. The D gene is left open where the match is weak.

TRBD2 | TRBV7-2 | CAGAGGDSYNEQFF
NA | TRBV7-9 | CASMGSSYEQYF
NA | TRBV10-3 | CAIRGGYNSPLHF
NA | TRBV24-1 | CATSDPQRGNHNEQLF
TRBD1 | TRBV7-2 | CASSLDRVEQYF
NA | TRBV19 | CASSTPTGLQGYNNNEQFF
NA | TRBV5-1 | CASSQPQGEKLFF
NA | TRBV7-9 | CASSSGPASAFF
NA | TRBV24-1 | CATSDLQGPGYNEQFF
TRBD1 | TRBV20-1 | CSARDRRGRVYGYTF
NA | TRBV12-3/TRBV12-4 | CASNQGWELFF
NA | TRBV5-4 | CATTPPNETQYF
NA | TRBV7-8 | CASSPRVVASTDTQYF
NA | TRBV19 | CASSINRENEQFF
TRBD2 | TRBV7-2 | CASSPRGLAGGHEQFF
TRBD1 | TRBV10-2 | CASGQDINTEAFF
NA | TRBV24-1 | CATSDKTGYSNQPQHF
TRBD1 | TRBV5-1 | CASSFLGQGHTGELFF
NA | TRBV7-9 | CASSSPGLVYEQYF
NA | TRBV20-1 | CSARDHKGLGTEAFF
TRBD2 | TRBV19 | CASSLRGTSVDTQYF
TRBD2 | TRBV11-3 | CASSLDHGGGTYEQYF
TRBD1 | TRBV10-3 | CAITLTGEGCTF
TRBD2 | TRBV4-2 | CASSQERSGGGDTQYF
NA | TRBV5-5 | CASSRTQSERETQYF
NA | TRBV20-1 | CSARGSNYGYTF
TRBD1 | TRBV19 | CASRDRGSYGYTF
TRBD1 | TRBV7-3 | CASSYTGGQETQYF
TRBD1 | TRBV7-6 | CASSFGSGTGSSPLHF
NA | TRBV7-8 | CASSLGGGGGQPQHF
NA | TRBV5-1 | CASSLAPGGGYEQYF
NA | TRBV13 | CASSSRENSPLHF
TRBD1 | TRBV2 | CAGRTGSVNTEAFF
TRBD2 | TRBV20-1 | CSATKPPTSGSLHEQYF
NA | TRBV13 | CASSLESRQEQYF
NA | TRBV7-9 | CASSIRGSNEKLFF
NA | TRBV25-1 | CASSESIEGTYGYTF
NA | TRBV7-9 | CASSLVAGSYGQYF
NA | TRBV19 | CASRLKAGELFF
TRBD1 | TRBV20-1 | CSATDRAGYGYTF
TRBD2 | TRBV7-9 | CASKGLAGGPHEQFF
TRBD1 | TRBV10-3 | CAIGGTGVGEQYF
NA | TRBV2 | CASRAANQPQHF
TRBD2 | TRBV5-8 | CASSFSGADTQYF
NA | TRBV7-2 | CASSPSPETVYEQYF
NA | TRBV3-1 | CASSLPYFSYNEQFF
NA | TRBV25-1 | CASSSPRQKRYEQYF
NA | TRBV15 | CATSVGNQPQHF
NA | TRBV20-1 | CSARESGDSNTEAFF
TRBD1 | TRBV10-3 | CAISESDRVGDEQYF
NA | TRBV11-2 | CASTPSSSSNQPQHF
NA | TRBV5-1 | CASSLGGSAGNEQFF
TRBD2 | TRBV7-8 | CASSSPGLASYNEQFF
TRBD1 | TRBV5-5 | CASSWTGDEQYF
NA | TRBV12-5 | CASSFGNVGTEAFF